This T cell receptor (beta chain) comes out of a study of T cells in Graves' hyperthyroidism and ophthalmopathy. Findings of the study overall: The model forecast ophthalmopathy, anticipating it by a median roughly 6.3 months before onset.

Amplification yielded TCR beta CDR3 regions, with RNA transcripts as the source. TCR CDR3 regions were first amplified by RT-PCR with HTBI primers. TCRdb analysed the multiplex PCR reads with MiXCR anew, one entry per CDR3 protein. Here the sample spans hundreds of thousands of distinct CDR3 sequences, 14% to 15% being singletons. The CDR3 is 17 amino acids. Germline V gene data show CDR1 as MNHNS and CDR2 as SASEGT. The V end was cut by 0 bases, the J end by 4 bases, with 18 bases between. This clonotype occurred many times. Its antigen is unknown. Each person with ophthalmopathy scored at least 3 on the Clinical Activity Score, reached NOSPECS grade 4 or higher, and had been ill under 3 months. Uncontrolled infection, other autoimmune disease, pregnancy or lactation excluded patients. The PBMCs had their origin in 10 ml of fresh peripheral blood.

Sequencing was performed on blood. This sequence was found in a woman aged 40 to 50 with Graves' ophthalmopathy. The gene calls are TRBV6-1 and TRBJ1-2; D is ambiguous. The CDR3 here is CASSEARVPRTFYGYTF. The CDR3 bases are TGTGCCAGCAGTGAAGCGCGGGTCCCACGGACCTTCTATGGCTACACCTTC.